Reported below is one TCR beta chain. Sequencing used immunoSEQ multiplex PCR; TCRdb keeps in-frame clones, though not all of them. The sample shows roughly 200,000 clones, nearly 90% of them seen only once. This sample was included in a study of blood T cell repertoires in COVID-19. This TCR derives from a man aged 45 to 65 with COVID-19, enrolled during active disease. The sample taken for sequencing was peripheral blood.

CDR3 in DNA: TGTGCCAGCAGCCAATTACAGGGGGGGGACACTGAAGCTTTCTTT. The encoded protein is CASSQLQGGDTEAFF. The chain has TRBV3-1 (or the pseudogene TRBV3-2) and TRBJ1-1, with TRBD1 matching over 8 bases. The germline V gene encodes CDR1 LGHDT and CDR2 YNNKEL (reference sequence). Germline trimming cut 2 bases from V and 3 bases from J; bases unmatched to any gene: 5. The CDR3 contains 15 residues.